A single sample is the source of the 32 T cell receptor beta chains below, sequenced in a study of Graves' ophthalmopathy and Graves' hyperthyroidism (dated 2018 in TCRdb). Sequenced on an Illumina HiSeq 2000. TCR beta CDR3 regions were amplified from RNA transcripts for repertoire sequencing. A first-round RT-PCR used HTBI primers with the Qiagen OneStep RT-PCR kit, followed by a second-round multiplex PCR, size selection and purification. TCRdb trimmed the raw reads at Q25, called clones with MiXCR and kept productive beta chains. Every CDR3 protein is listed once, alongside the most common genes and DNA of its rows. For this sample there are over 500,000 distinct CDR3 sequences; about 20% appear just once. The ten biggest clones cover around 6.5% of the sample. Source material: peripheral blood. The receptors were gathered from a woman aged 18-30 years with stable Graves' hyperthyroidism. Some clones in this sample may be carry-over from other donors' samples. Donor details come from another sample of the same person, matched by shared clones.

The table lists this clonotype with a few counts. This chain connects TRBV6-5 to TRBJ1-1; 7 nucleotides align to TRBD1. The V segment lost 4 bases and the J segment 7 bases; nucleotides outside the gene matches: 9. The V gene's germline CDR1 is MNHEY and CDR2 SVGAGI. CDR3 length: 14 residues. In DNA form, the CDR3 reads TGTGCCAGCAGTTCCCGGGCAAGACAGGGTGAAGCTTTCTTT. Its translation: CASSSRARQGEAFF.

The V gene is TRBV18, the J gene TRBJ2-6; 12 bases fit TRBD1. This CDR3 contains 14 residues. CDR1 KGHSH and CDR2 LQKENI come from the germline V gene. Trimming took 5 bases from V and 10 from J; bases not matched to a gene: 3. The CDR3 reads CASSGDRGLNVLTF. The CDR3 DNA is TGTGCCAGCTCAGGGGACAGGGGGCTGAACGTCCTGACTTTC.

Ten or more counts support this clonotype. V gene TRBV20-1 combines with J gene TRBJ2-7; 8 bases map to TRBD1. The CDR3 covers 14 residues. Germline CDR1 and CDR2: DFQATT and SNEGSKA (reference sequence). The V segment lost 2 bases and the J segment 0 bases; nucleotides outside the gene matches: 3. The DNA for the CDR3 is TGCAGTGCTAGATATGGACAGGGCTCCTACGAGCAGTACTTC. Encoded protein: CSARYGQGSYEQYF.

In its sample, this clonotype was seen a few times. CDR3 sequence (DNA): TGTGCCAGCAGCCCGTCACGGCGATACAATCAGCCCCAGCATTTT. Residues: CASSPSRRYNQPQHF. The rearrangement uses TRBV12-3 or TRBV12-4 and TRBJ1-5; D uncertain. The V end was cut by 6 bases, the J end by 3 bases, with 15 bases between. This CDR3 region has 15 residues.

In this sample, this clonotype turned up many times. The chain has TRBV6-5 and TRBJ1-2; the match to TRBD1 covers 7 bases. This CDR3 has 16 amino acids. V lost 2 bases to trimming and J lost 0 bases; unmatched junction nucleotides: 6. The germline V gene encodes CDR1 MNHEY and CDR2 SVGAGI. The CDR3 DNA follows: TGTGCCAGCAGTTACCGAGGGACAGTAGCTAACTATGGCTACACCTTC. This sequence encodes CASSYRGTVANYGYTF.

This clonotype was observed many times. The genes are TRBV27 and TRBJ1-1, with 7 bases aligning to TRBD1. V trimming: 7 bases; J trimming: 4 bases; junction bases outside the gene matches: 12. Germline V gene data show CDR1 as MNHEY and CDR2 as SMNVEV (reference sequence). The CDR3 totals 15 residues. The CDR3, as DNA: TGTGCCAGCACGGAAGAGGGGGCGCAGGGCACTGAAGCTTTCTTT. This codes for CASTEEGAQGTEAFF.

Ten or more counts support this clonotype. The chain has TRBV12-3 or TRBV12-4 and TRBJ2-2, with 9 bases matching TRBD1. The junction had 11 bases not matched to a gene; V was cut back by 7 bases and J by 5 bases. This CDR3 is built from 16 residues. CDR3 sequence reads: CASNPPTTGGTGELFF. The CDR3 DNA is TGTGCCAGCAATCCCCCTACGACAGGGGGTACCGGGGAGCTGTTTTTT.

This clonotype was observed many times. The CDR3 loop is CSASGQTTYEQYF. The CDR3 bases are TGCAGTGCTAGTGGTCAGACCACCTACGAGCAGTACTTC. This chain joins TRBV20-1 and TRBJ2-7, with unresolved D. This CDR3 contains 13 residues. V was shortened by 3 bases and J by 2 bases, with 11 bases between the two germline ends. The germline V gene encodes CDR1 DFQATT and CDR2 SNEGSKA (reference sequence).

In regard to this clonotype: This clone may be a read error of a much larger clone one base away. This sequence joins TRBV12-3 or TRBV12-4 and TRBJ1-3, with a weak D call TRBD1 (6 bases). The CDR3 has 14 residues. V was pared by 6 bases and J by 0 bases, with 9 bases between. CDR3 nucleotide sequence: TGTGCCAGCAGCGGGACAAACTCTGGAAACACCATATATTTT. Its protein is CASSGTNSGNTIYF.

This clonotype occurred many times. The chain has TRBV2 and TRBJ2-7; 8 bases match TRBD2. The CDR3 is 14 residues long. Losses at the gene ends were 3 bases for V and 12 bases for J; bases not matched to a gene: 13. From germline, CDR1 is SNHLY and CDR2 FYNNEI. The CDR3 reads CASSEGPSGSRRYF. The DNA of the CDR3 is TGTGCCAGCAGTGAGGGTCCTAGCGGGTCCCGGAGGTACTTC.

The rearrangement joins TRBV12-3 or TRBV12-4 to TRBJ1-5, with D possibly being TRBD1 (5 bases). Trimming left V 3 bases short and J 6 bases short, with 12 bases between. The CDR3 runs to 14 residues. The CDR3 DNA reads as TGTGCCAGCAGTTTCGGGGGTGGACGTCAGCCCCAGCATTTT. Translated, it gives CASSFGGGRQPQHF.

This clonotype has just one count. A read error may explain this, as a much larger clone is one base away. The chain links TRBV28 to TRBJ1-5; 7 bases fit TRBD1. Looked up from germline, CDR1 is MDHEN and CDR2 is SYDVKM. The CDR3 totals 19 residues. CDR3 amino acids: CASKNTPDRTGTSNQPLHF. The CDR3 DNA reads as TGTGCCAGCAAGAATACGCCCGATAGGACAGGTACGAGCAATCAGCCCCTGCATTTT.

In its sample, this clonotype was seen many times. The chain carries TRBV27 and TRBJ2-5; D might be TRBD2 (6 bases). V was trimmed by 4 bases and J by 1 base, leaving 16 bases between them. CDR3 size: 16 residues. The V gene's germline CDR1 is MNHEY and CDR2 SMNVEV (reference sequence). In nucleotides, the CDR3 is TGTGCCAGCAGTTCTACTAGCTTAGGCTTCCAAGAGACCCAGTACTTC. It yields the protein CASSSTSLGFQETQYF.

This clonotype was counted only a few times. The chain joins TRBV28 to TRBJ2-5, with D perhaps matching TRBD1 (5 bases). Germline assignment: CDR1 MDHEN and CDR2 SYDVKM. Trimming took 3 bases from V and 0 from J, leaving 11 bases between them. CDR3 size: 15 residues. CDR3 sequence: CASSFNGAYQETQYF. The CDR3 DNA sequence: TGTGCCAGCAGTTTCAATGGGGCGTACCAAGAGACCCAGTACTTC.

The chain is built from TRBV6-1 and TRBJ2-2; the D is unclear. V shed 0 bases and J shed 4 bases, with 12 bases lying between them. There are 16 residues in the CDR3. The germline gives CDR1 MNHNS, CDR2 SASEGT. The CDR3 bases are TGTGCCAGCAGTGAAGCGCATGAACTTCTCACCGGGGAGCTGTTTTTT. It codes for CASSEAHELLTGELFF.

This clonotype appeared many times. This chain uses TRBV5-1 with TRBJ1-6, with 9 bases matching TRBD1. This CDR3 spans 14 amino acids. V gave up 3 bases and J gave up 8 bases; unmatched junction bases: 3. The germline V gene has CDR1 SGHRS and CDR2 YFSETQ. This chain's CDR3 is CASSSDRGYSPLHF. For the CDR3, the DNA is TGCGCCAGCAGCTCGGACAGGGGATATTCACCCCTCCACTTT.

This clonotype has at least ten counts. The V call is TRBV30, the J call TRBJ1-1, with unresolved D. Trimming cost V 2 bases and J 0 bases, with 10 bases left between them. CDR3 length equals 14 residues. The germline V gene encodes CDR1 GTSNPN and CDR2 SVGIG (reference sequence). For the CDR3, the DNA is TGTGCCTGGAGTCGGGAGATCATGAACACTGAAGCTTTCTTT. It translates to CAWSREIMNTEAFF.

This clonotype was counted a few times. V is TRBV6-1 and J is TRBJ1-1; 7 nucleotides agree with TRBD1. V lost 7 bases to trimming and J lost 6 bases; unmatched junction nucleotides: 11. Per the germline V gene, CDR1 is MNHNS and CDR2 is SASEGT. The CDR3 is 14 amino acids. CDR3 bases: TGTGCCAGCACAGCGACAGGGCTAATTCCTGAAGCTTTCTTT. It translates to CASTATGLIPEAFF.

There are many counts of this clonotype. The chain couples TRBV29-1 to TRBJ1-1, with no clear D. V gave up 6 bases and J gave up 0 bases, with 8 bases separating them. Germline assignment: CDR1 SQVTM and CDR2 ANQGSEA. CDR3 length: 12 residues. CDR3 nucleotide sequence: TGCAGCGTCATGACCGTGAACACTGAAGCTTTCTTT. It codes for CSVMTVNTEAFF.

V usage is TRBV6-1 and J usage is TRBJ2-7; D gene uncertain. This CDR3 is built from 12 residues. V lost 7 bases to trimming and J lost 2 bases, with 9 bases between them. CDR1 is MNHNS, CDR2 SASEGT, per germline. The CDR3 reads CASTPRPYEQYF. The CDR3 DNA follows: TGTGCCAGCACCCCCCGGCCCTACGAGCAGTACTTC.

This clonotype was seen at least ten times. The chain has TRBV6-5 and TRBJ2-6; D is ambiguous. CDR1 is MNHEY, CDR2 SVGAGI, per germline. The length of the CDR3 is 16 residues. Trimming took 0 bases from V and 0 from J, leaving 6 bases between them. The chain's CDR3 is CASSYSGSSGANVLTF. The CDR3, as DNA: TGTGCCAGCAGTTACTCCGGCAGCTCTGGGGCCAACGTCCTGACTTTC.

Points on this clonotype: This may come from a read error, since a much larger clone is one base off. The final CDR3 position lacks the conserved phenylalanine or tryptophan, pointing to a likely read error. The CDR3 coding sequence is TGTGCCATCAGTGACCGGGACAGGAAAAGTCTGGACGAGCAGTACTAC. This encodes CAISDRDRKSLDEQYY. This sequence joins TRBV10-3 and TRBJ2-7, with TRBD1 identical over 8 bases. This CDR3 has 16 amino acids. After removal of 3 bases from V and 5 bases from J, the junction contained 12 bases not matched to a gene. Germline V lookup: CDR1 ENHRY, CDR2 SYGVKD.

This clonotype showed up many times. This chain connects TRBV19 to TRBJ2-7; D is possibly TRBD1 or TRBD2 (5 bases each). The V and J ends lost 2 bases and 5 bases respectively, with 25 bases between them. The CDR3 consists of 18 residues. CDR1 is LNHDA and CDR2 is SQIVND in the germline V gene (reference sequence). The DNA of the CDR3 is TGTGCCAGTAGTATACGGGGCCCGACAGTACAGGATCCAAACGAGCAGTACTTC. This encodes CASSIRGPTVQDPNEQYF.

This clonotype was seen many times. In DNA form, the CDR3 reads TGTGCCAGCAGCTTTCTGGGGGGTGGGGAGACCCAGTACTTC. This translates into CASSFLGGGETQYF. V and J are TRBV11-2 and TRBJ2-5; D might be TRBD2 (6 bases). Germline values: CDR1 SGHAT, CDR2 FQNNGV. This CDR3 has 14 amino acids. V dropped 3 bases and J dropped 5 bases, with 13 bases sitting between them.

Ten or more counts support this clonotype. The chain has TRBV6-1 and TRBJ2-7; D remains unclear. Trimming removed 0 bases at V and 7 bases at J, with 16 bases between. CDR3 length equals 15 residues. CDR1 MNHNS and CDR2 SASEGT come from the germline V gene. The CDR3 spells CASSEALSTVREQYF. CDR3 sequence (DNA): TGTGCCAGCAGTGAAGCGCTTAGTACAGTGCGGGAGCAGTACTTC.

This clonotype was observed many times. The chain recombines TRBV2 with TRBJ1-5; 8 nucleotides match TRBD1. V lost 8 bases, J lost 4 bases, and 13 bases stayed unmatched. The CDR3 has 16 amino acids. Germline CDR1 and CDR2: SNHLY and FYNNEI. CDR3 amino acids: CASALGDRQGNQPQHF. CDR3 bases: TGTGCCAGCGCATTAGGGGACCGACAGGGGAATCAGCCCCAGCATTTT.

V gene TRBV6-1 combines with J gene TRBJ1-5; no clear D gene. The ends were cut back, 3 bases at V and 4 bases at J, with 7 bases in the middle. This CDR3 is built from 13 residues. From germline, CDR1 is MNHNS and CDR2 SASEGT. This CDR3 reads CASSDQANQPQHF. The CDR3 nucleotides are TGTGCCAGCAGTGACCAGGCGAATCAGCCCCAGCATTTT.

This clonotype was found many times. V usage is TRBV6-4 and J usage is TRBJ1-1; perhaps TRBD1 as D (5 bases). The CDR3 contains 15 residues. From germline, CDR1 is MRHNA and CDR2 SNTAGT. V was pared by 0 bases and J by 0 bases, with 8 bases between. The CDR3 region is CASSDSRGMNTEAFF. CDR3 DNA: TGTGCCAGCAGTGACTCGAGGGGCATGAACACTGAAGCTTTCTTT.

The chain recombines TRBV20-1 with TRBJ2-7; D is perhaps TRBD1 or TRBD2 (6 bases each). Germline-derived CDR1 and CDR2 are DFQATT and SNEGSKA (reference sequence). With 0 bases removed from V and 5 bases from J, the gap between germline ends came to 14 bases. This CDR3 comprises 14 residues. CDR3 in amino acids: CSARDGRGDHEQYF. The CDR3 DNA follows: TGCAGTGCTAGAGATGGTAGGGGGGACCACGAGCAGTACTTC.

Many counts were recorded for this clonotype. The chain carries TRBV20-1 and TRBJ2-7, with 7 nucleotides matching TRBD2. From germline, CDR1 is DFQATT and CDR2 SNEGSKA (reference sequence). Trimming removed 4 bases from V and 2 bases from J; junction bases left unmatched: 8. The CDR3 runs to 14 residues. CDR3 in amino acids: CSATTSVGPYEQYF. The CDR3 bases are TGCAGTGCTACTACTAGCGTTGGACCCTACGAGCAGTACTTC.

This clonotype has a count of ten or more. The CDR3 carries no conserved terminal phenylalanine or tryptophan, so it likely arises from a read error. The chain carries TRBV12-3 or TRBV12-4 and TRBJ2-2; a weak D match, TRBD1 (7 bases). The CDR3 runs 16 residues. V dropped 7 bases and J dropped 5 bases, with 20 bases sitting between them. CDR3: CASTHGGRGYTGELFS. The DNA for the CDR3 is TGTGCCAGCACTCACGGGGGCAGGGGGTATACCGGGGAGCTGTTTTCT.

This clonotype has more than one count but fewer than ten. The J gene is TRBJ1-1, the V gene TRBV14, with 12 bases lining up with TRBD1. Germline V gene data show CDR1 as SGHDN and CDR2 as FVKESK. Germline trimming cut 4 bases from V and 12 bases from J; bases unmatched to any gene: 12. CDR3 length: 15 amino acids. Written as DNA, the CDR3 is TGTGCCAGCAGCCTAGAATCACCGGGACAGGGGGCGACTTTCTTT. Its protein is CASSLESPGQGATFF.